This paragraph covers one TCR beta chain sequence. This entry comes from a study of blood T cell repertoires in COVID-19. Study context: Spain, Italy and the United States supplied samples that represented acute and convalescent COVID-19. T cells, B-cell-depleted T cells, or PBMCs provided the cDNA or gDNA that served as material.

Method: immunoSEQ multiplex PCR; TCRdb's copy keeps in-frame clones and lacks some. The sample records some 390,000 clones, approximately 92% being singletons. Participant-reported clinical history was the basis for cohort assignment. Germline-derived CDR1 and CDR2 are KGHSH and LQKENI. Deletions cut 3 bases from V and 3 bases from J, with 8 bases between. This CDR3 comprises 13 residues. The source material was PBMCs or T cells enriched from blood (not recorded which). This TCR derives from a man aged 30 to 45 who had recovered from COVID-19. The genes are TRBV18 and TRBJ1-1; TRBD1 is a possible D gene (5 bases). CDR3: CASSPRGDTEAFF. In nucleotides, the CDR3 is TGTGCCAGCTCACCCCGGGGGGACACTGAAGCTTTCTTT.